This TCR beta chain was sequenced in a study of molecular identifiers for immune sequencing clone quantification. Per the germline V gene, CDR1 is ENHRY and CDR2 is SYGVKD. The CDR3 is made up of 14 amino acids. Between the trimmed V and J ends, which lost 8 bases and 5 bases, there was a span of 13 bases. MiXCR, applied by TCRdb to the PCR reads, yields one record per CDR3 protein. Here the sample spans some 100,000 distinct CDR3 sequences, 19% being singletons. The authors gated naive CD8 T cells as CD8+CD4-CCR7+CD45RA+ for sorting. Sample: naive CD8+ T cells from blood, with Jurkat cell RNA spiked in. The subset was: FACS-sorted CD8+CD4-CCR7+CD45RA+ naive T cells. The sequence derives from a human donor in good health. Some libraries in this study had Jurkat cell RNA spiked in. The chain uses TRBV10-3 and TRBJ1-6, with no clear D. The CDR3 DNA reads as TGTGCCATCGGAGCGCCTAGGGATAATTCACCCCTCCACTTT. Protein sequence: CAIGAPRDNSPLHF.